The 20 T cell receptor beta chains given below trace back to one sample, sequenced in a study of post-analysis software for immune sequencing data. Study-wide points: The five TRBV segments detected at higher frequency in patients than in controls included TRBV5-6, TRBV5-1 and TRBV20-1.

TCR beta cDNA libraries had unique molecular identifiers. TCRdb recomputed calls from the PCR reads with MiXCR, one row per CDR3 protein. The sample carries hundreds of thousands of distinct CDR3 sequences, approximately 42% recorded once. Their antigens remain unidentified. Specimen: blood. The receptors shown here come from a girl aged 2-9 years with multiple sclerosis.

V and J are TRBV9 and TRBJ2-1; TRBD1 matches 9 bases. V lost 4 bases to trimming and J lost 7 bases; unmatched junction nucleotides: 3. Germline CDR1 and CDR2: SGDLS and YYNGEE. This CDR3 contains 13 residues. CDR3 sequence: CASSTTGGNEQFF. The DNA of the CDR3 is TGTGCCAGCAGCACGACAGGGGGGAATGAGCAGTTCTTC. The full variable domain, rest sourced from reference TRBV9 and TRBJ2-1, is DSGVTQTPKHLITATGQRVTLRCSPRSGDLSVYWYQQSLDQGLQFLIQYYNGEERAKGNILERFSAQQFPDLHSELNLSSLELGDSALYFCASSTTGGNEQFFGPGTRLTVL.

The V and J genes are TRBV4-2 and TRBJ1-6; D may be TRBD1 (5 bases). The CDR3 is 19 amino acids. V gave up 3 bases and J gave up 1 base, with 19 bases separating them. CDR1 is LGHNA and CDR2 is YNFKEQ in the germline V gene. CDR3 nucleotide sequence: TGTGCCAGCAGCCAGAAAGGGCAGGGTCTAAGGTCCTATAATTCACCCCTCCACTTT. Translating it yields CASSQKGQGLRSYNSPLHF.

The chain carries TRBV4-3 and TRBJ2-5; D possibly corresponds to TRBD1 (6 bases). With 0 bases removed from V and 11 bases from J, the gap between germline ends came to 19 bases. Germline CDR1 LGHNA, CDR2 YSLEER. This CDR3 comprises 15 residues. The CDR3 DNA reads as TGCGCCAGCAGCCAAGATCGCCTACTTAGACAGGAGCAGTACTTC. This gives the protein CASSQDRLLRQEQYF.

In its sample, this clonotype was seen a few times. The V gene is TRBV7-2, the J gene TRBJ2-3; 8 bases align to TRBD2. J lost 2 bases, V lost 1 base, and 5 bases had no gene match. This CDR3 is built from 16 residues. CDR1 is SGHTA and CDR2 is FQGNSA in the germline V gene. The CDR3 spells CASSLGTSPNTDTQYF. The CDR3 coding sequence is TGTGCCAGCAGCTTAGGGACTAGCCCGAACACAGATACGCAGTATTTT.

This sequence joins TRBV7-2 and TRBJ2-7; tentatively, D is TRBD2 (7 bases). The assigned J gene may be wrong: the sequence end matches TRBJ2-5 better. Germline values: CDR1 SGHTA, CDR2 FQGNSA. CDR3 length: 15 residues. The CDR3 here is CASSLEGGVYETQYF. The CDR3 DNA follows: TGTGCCAGCAGCTTAGAAGGGGGGGTATATGAGACCCAGTACTTC.

This CDR3 is CASSSGTTYKDTQYF. CDR3 sequence (DNA): TGTGCCAGCAGCTCCGGGACTACCTACAAAGATACGCAGTATTTT. V and J are TRBV7-2 and TRBJ2-3, with TRBD2 identical over 7 bases. The CDR3 is 15 residues long. Trimming took 4 bases from V and 5 from J; bases not matched to a gene: 9. The germline V gene has CDR1 SGHTA and CDR2 FQGNSA.

The genes are TRBV14 and TRBJ2-7; D is undetermined. The DNA end is more similar to TRBJ2-5, so the J call may be wrong. This CDR3 contains 11 residues. Germline values: CDR1 SGHDN, CDR2 FVKESK. CDR3: CASSQYGTQYF. CDR3 coding DNA: TGTGCCAGCAGCCAATACGGGACCCAGTACTTC.

V gene TRBV28 combines with J gene TRBJ1-5; 7 positions agree with TRBD1. J lost 6 bases, V lost 7 bases, and 15 bases had no gene match. CDR1 is MDHEN and CDR2 is SYDVKM in the germline V gene. The CDR3 is made up of 16 amino acids. CDR3 DNA: TGTGCCAGCATCCCATGGGGCAGGGGGTCGGGTCAGCCCCAGCATTTT. Its protein is CASIPWGRGSGQPQHF.

CDR3 amino acids: CASSSGTIFEQFF. The CDR3 DNA is TGTGCCAGCAGTTCCGGGACTATCTTTGAGCAGTTCTTC. V and J are TRBV28 and TRBJ2-1, with TRBD2 matching over 7 bases. Germline lookup yields CDR1 MDHEN and CDR2 SYDVKM. The CDR3 length is 13 residues. V shed 4 bases and J 9 bases; nucleotides not matched to a gene: 6.

This clonotype was detected only a few times. The chain has TRBV4-1 and TRBJ1-2; D may be TRBD1 (6 bases). CDR1 and CDR2 from the germline V gene are MGHRA and YSYEKL. CDR3 length: 15 amino acids. Trimming left V 4 bases short and J 2 bases short, with 14 bases between. In DNA, the CDR3 is TGCGCCAGCAGCCCAGCTCCGGGGGCCAACTATGGCTACACCTTC. Translating gives CASSPAPGANYGYTF.

This clonotype was recorded a few times. The chain employs TRBV9 and TRBJ2-1, with 10 bases identical to TRBD2. The CDR3 is 14 amino acids. Trimming removed 1 base from V and 10 bases from J; junction bases left unmatched: 5. The germline V gene encodes CDR1 SGDLS and CDR2 YYNGEE. DNA of the CDR3: TGTGCCAGCAGCGTAAGCGGGGGGGCCGCCGAGCAGTTCTTC. Its protein is CASSVSGGAAEQFF.

The chain links TRBV29-1 to TRBJ1-1; unclear D gene. Trimming shortened V by 4 bases and J by 4 bases, and 13 bases separated the two germline ends. The CDR3 loop spans 13 amino acids. Looked up from germline, CDR1 is SQVTM and CDR2 is ANQGSEA. The DNA for the CDR3 is TGCAGCGTTGCTATAAATTCGGTCACTGAAGCTTTCTTT. It codes for CSVAINSVTEAFF.

The CDR3 protein is CASRRRQHPNEKLFF. The CDR3 DNA follows: TGTGCCAGCAGACGTAGACAGCATCCCAATGAAAAACTGTTTTTT. The V and J genes are TRBV12-3 or TRBV12-4 and TRBJ1-4; possible D gene TRBD1, 5 bases. This CDR3 has 15 amino acids. Trimming stripped 6 bases from V and 5 bases from J, with 16 bases between.

This clonotype was seen a few times. The V call is TRBV20-1, the J call TRBJ2-5, with a possible D match to TRBD2 (6 bases). The V end lost 0 bases, the J end lost 11 bases, and 13 bases lay between the germline ends. Germline CDR1 and CDR2: DFQATT and SNEGSKA (reference sequence). This CDR3 region has 12 residues. The CDR3 bases are TGCAGTGCTAGAGATTCGGCTAGCGCGCAGTACTTC. As protein: CSARDSASAQYF.

The sample holds a few counts of this clonotype. The rearrangement links TRBV7-6 to TRBJ2-1, with D unresolved. Germline V gene data show CDR1 as SGHVS and CDR2 as FNYEAQ. V dropped 5 bases and J dropped 0 bases, with 11 bases sitting between them. The CDR3 is made up of 15 amino acids. The CDR3 DNA reads as TGTGCCAGCAGCAAAAGTATGGGCTCCTACAATGAGCAGTTCTTC. Protein: CASSKSMGSYNEQFF.

This clonotype showed up just a few times. The chain uses TRBV29-1 and TRBJ1-2, with a possible D match to TRBD1 (5 bases). Trimming removed 5 bases from V and 6 bases from J, with 13 bases in between. The CDR3 spans 12 residues. CDR1 is SQVTM and CDR2 is ANQGSEA in the germline V gene. CDR3 sequence: CSVKPGVDGYTF. CDR3 coding DNA: TGCAGCGTTAAACCGGGGGTTGATGGCTACACCTTC. The full variable domain, rest sourced from reference TRBV29-1 and TRBJ1-2, is SAVISQKPSRDICQRGTSLTIQCQVDSQVTMMFWYRQQPGQSLTLIATANQGSEATYESGFVIDKFPISRPNLTFSTLTVSNMSPEDSSIYLCSVKPGVDGYTFGSGTRLTVV.

This clonotype was recorded a few times. V is TRBV20-1 and J is TRBJ2-1, with TRBD1 matching over 10 bases. The J segment lost 2 bases and the V segment lost 0 bases, leaving 1 base of the junction unmatched. The CDR3 spans 15 residues. Germline V lookup: CDR1 DFQATT, CDR2 SNEGSKA (reference sequence). The CDR3 is CSAREGTGAYNEQFF. CDR3 sequence (DNA): TGCAGTGCTAGAGAAGGGACAGGGGCCTACAATGAGCAGTTCTTC.

The J gene is TRBJ2-1, the V gene TRBV7-9; TRBD2 matches 14 bases. The CDR3 extends over 18 amino acids. The V segment lost 1 base and the J segment 8 bases; nucleotides outside the gene matches: 10. CDR1 is SEHNR, CDR2 FQNEAQ, per germline (reference sequence). The CDR3 DNA sequence: TGTGCCAGCAGCTTAGGGGTAATAGGGACTAGCGGGAGTGATGAGCAGTTCTTC. This encodes CASSLGVIGTSGSDEQFF.

This clonotype showed up just a few times. This chain uses TRBV12-3 or TRBV12-4 with TRBJ2-7; 9 nucleotides match TRBD1. The CDR3 has 14 residues. The V segment lost 6 bases and the J segment 4 bases; nucleotides outside the gene matches: 7. DNA of the CDR3: TGTGCCAGCAGGACGGGACAGGGAAATTACGAGCAGTACTTC. The encoded protein is CASRTGQGNYEQYF.

This clonotype occurred a few times. This chain links TRBV28 with TRBJ2-5; 8 nucleotides agree with TRBD1. The CDR3 spans 15 residues. The ends lost 3 bases at V and 1 base at J; junction bases unmatched: 4. CDR1 is MDHEN and CDR2 is SYDVKM in the germline V gene. Here the CDR3 reads CASSLTGAIQETQYF. The CDR3, as DNA: TGTGCCAGCAGTTTGACAGGGGCCATCCAAGAGACCCAGTACTTC.